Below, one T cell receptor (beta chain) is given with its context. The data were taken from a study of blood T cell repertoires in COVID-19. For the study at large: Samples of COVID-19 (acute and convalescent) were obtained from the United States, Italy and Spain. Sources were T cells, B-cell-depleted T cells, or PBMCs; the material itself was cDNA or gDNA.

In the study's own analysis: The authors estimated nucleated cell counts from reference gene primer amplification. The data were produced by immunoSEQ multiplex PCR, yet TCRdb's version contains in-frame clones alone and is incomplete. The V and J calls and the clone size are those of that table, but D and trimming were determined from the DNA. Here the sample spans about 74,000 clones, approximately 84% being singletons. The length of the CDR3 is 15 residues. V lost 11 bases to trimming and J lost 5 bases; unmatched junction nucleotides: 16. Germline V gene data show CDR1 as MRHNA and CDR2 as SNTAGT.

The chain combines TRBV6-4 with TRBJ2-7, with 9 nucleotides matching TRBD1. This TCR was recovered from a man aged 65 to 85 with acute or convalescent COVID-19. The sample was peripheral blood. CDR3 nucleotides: TGTGCCCGCTCAGAGGACAGGGGCGCCCTCCACGAGCAGTACTTC. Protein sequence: CARSEDRGALHEQYF.